The rows below give T cell receptor beta chains drawn from one sample of a study of T cells in Graves' hyperthyroidism and ophthalmopathy. TCRdb re-derived calls from the multiplex PCR reads in MiXCR, one entry per CDR3 protein. This table holds 370,000 or so distinct CDR3 sequences, about 13% found once. The specimen was blood. Every receptor here comes from a young man with Graves' hyperthyroidism that later progressed to Graves' ophthalmopathy. Both conserved end residues are part of each CDR3. D genes are given only for firm matches. Not every row has a clone size; where given, it reads once, few, many or a size class.

j_gene	abundance	d_gene	v_gene	CDR3aa	CDR3nt
TRBJ1-2	-	-	TRBV4-1	CASSQRPTKHGYTF	TGCGCCAGCAGCCAAAGACCAACCAAGCATGGCTACACCTTC
TRBJ2-2	many	-	TRBV2	CASSYHTGELFF	TGTGCCAGCAGCTATCACACCGGGGAGCTGTTTTTT
TRBJ2-1	-	-	TRBV10-1	CASSRTAGNEQFF	TGCGCCAGCAGTAGGACAGCGGGCAATGAGCAGTTCTTC
TRBJ2-7	many	TRBD1	TRBV12-3/TRBV12-4	CASSAGQGRTNSYEQYF	TGTGCCAGCAGTGCGGGACAGGGGAGAACTAACTCCTACGAGCAGTACTTC
TRBJ2-1	many	-	TRBV24-1	CATSRGGYRNEQFF	TGTGCCACTTCCAGGGGGGGGTACCGCAATGAGCAGTTCTTC
TRBJ1-2	many	-	TRBV28	CASSLDGRGSGYTF	TGTGCCAGCAGCCTCGACGGGCGGGGGAGTGGCTACACCTTC
TRBJ2-7	-	-	TRBV9	CASSVAAAPYYEQYF	TGTGCCAGCAGCGTAGCTGCGGCACCATACTACGAGCAGTACTTC
TRBJ2-5	many	TRBD1	TRBV6-7	CASSYWYRGRETQYF	TGTGCCAGCAGTTACTGGTACAGGGGGCGGGAGACCCAGTACTTC
TRBJ1-1	many	-	TRBV10-3	CAISDPTLPGTINTEAFF	TGTGCCATCAGTGACCCCACCCTCCCGGGGACAATCAACACTGAAGCTTTCTTT
TRBJ2-7	many	-	TRBV10-2	CASHRAAPNYEQYF	TGCGCCAGCCACCGGGCCGCCCCTAACTACGAGCAGTACTTC
TRBJ2-5	many	-	TRBV6-2/TRBV6-3	CASSTGVYRETQYF	TGTGCCAGCAGTACGGGGGTGTACCGAGAGACCCAGTACTTC
TRBJ1-5	few	-	TRBV5-6	CASSITGRGGNQPQHF	TGTGCCAGCAGCATTACAGGGAGGGGTGGCAATCAGCCCCAGCATTTT
TRBJ1-1	many	-	TRBV5-1	CASSLANTDNTEAFF	TGCGCCAGCAGCTTGGCGAATACGGACAACACTGAAGCTTTCTTT
TRBJ2-3	many	TRBD2	TRBV11-3	CASSLDQRGTYTDTQYF	TGTGCCAGCAGCTTAGATCAGCGGGGGACCTACACAGATACGCAGTATTTT
TRBJ1-4	many	-	TRBV20-1	CSASDPATNEKLFF	TGCAGTGCTTCGGACCCAGCAACTAATGAAAAACTGTTTTTT
TRBJ2-3	-	TRBD2	TRBV12-3/TRBV12-4	CASSFRLAGVRGGTDTQYF	TGTGCCAGCAGTTTCCGACTAGCGGGGGTGAGGGGGGGCACAGATACGCAGTATTTT
TRBJ2-5	few	TRBD2	TRBV30	CAWSLAGGGETQYF	TGTGCCTGGAGTCTGGCGGGGGGCGGGGAGACCCAGTACTTC
TRBJ1-4	many	-	TRBV7-9	CASSSTRRVGEKLFF	TGTGCCAGCAGCTCCACTAGGAGGGTAGGAGAAAAACTGTTTTTT
TRBJ1-2	-	-	TRBV10-3	CAIRDPLGYTF	TGTGCCATCAGGGACCCCCTTGGCTACACCTTC
TRBJ2-5	-	-	TRBV12-3/TRBV12-4	CASSLDSRQETQYF	TGTGCCAGCAGTTTAGACAGCAGGCAGGAGACCCAGTACTTC
TRBJ1-1	-	-	TRBV6-1	CASRRQNTEAFF	TGTGCCAGCCGGCGACAGAACACTGAAGCTTTCTTT
TRBJ1-1	many	TRBD1	TRBV6-1	CASTKTGGNTEAFF	TGTGCCAGCACCAAAACAGGGGGAAACACTGAAGCTTTCTTT
TRBJ1-5	few	TRBD1	TRBV5-1	CASRLGQGAPVQPQHF	TGCGCCAGCCGCTTGGGCCAGGGGGCGCCGGTTCAGCCCCAGCATTTT
TRBJ1-6	-	TRBD1	TRBV9	CASSDGGGAGGNSPLHF	TGTGCCAGCAGCGATGGGGGGGGAGCAGGGGGGAATTCACCCCTCCACTTT
TRBJ2-7	many	-	TRBV11-3	CASSSLAYEQYF	TGTGCCAGCAGCTCCTTGGCCTACGAGCAGTACTTC
TRBJ2-1	many	TRBD1	TRBV24-1	CATSDPGTGHNEQFF	TGTGCCACCAGTGATCCCGGGACAGGGCACAATGAGCAGTTCTTC
TRBJ2-7	few	-	TRBV10-3	CAISREGNEQYF	TGTGCCATCAGTAGGGAAGGGAACGAGCAGTACTTC
TRBJ2-4	many	-	TRBV12-3/TRBV12-4	CASRPGGSKNIQYF	TGTGCCAGCAGGCCGGGGGGCTCCAAAAACATTCAGTACTTC
TRBJ2-5	-	-	TRBV6-5	CASSYSKGGRLGETQYF	TGTGCCAGCAGTTACTCGAAGGGCGGGCGGCTAGGGGAGACCCAGTACTTC
TRBJ2-3	few	-	TRBV4-1	CASSWGRGRADTQYF	TGCGCCAGCAGTTGGGGACGGGGTAGGGCAGATACGCAGTATTTT
TRBJ1-5	many	-	TRBV28	CATALGRNQPQHF	TGTGCCACGGCCTTGGGGCGCAATCAGCCCCAGCATTTT
TRBJ2-1	-	TRBD2	TRBV18	CASSPPASGVYEQFF	TGTGCCAGCTCACCACCGGCTAGCGGGGTCTATGAGCAGTTCTTC
TRBJ1-2	many	-	TRBV11-3	CASSLSKGSNTF	TGTGCCAGCAGCTTATCAAAGGGATCGAACACCTTC
TRBJ1-1	-	TRBD1	TRBV5-1	CASSLLSGGEAFF	TGCGCCAGCAGCTTGCTGTCAGGGGGTGAAGCTTTCTTT
TRBJ2-1	many	TRBD2	TRBV18	CASSPRGLAGGVDNEQFF	TGTGCCAGCTCACCACGAGGACTAGCGGGGGGGGTTGACAATGAGCAGTTCTTC
TRBJ1-5	few	TRBD1	TRBV12-3/TRBV12-4	CASSIRGRSNQPQHF	TGTGCCAGCAGTATTAGGGGGCGTAGCAATCAGCCCCAGCATTTT
TRBJ2-3	few	-	TRBV6-5	CASSYSSEGGGTDTQYF	TGTGCCAGCAGTTACTCGAGTGAGGGGGGGGGCACAGATACGCAGTATTTT
TRBJ2-5	-	TRBD1	TRBV6-1	CASSRLTGGQETQYF	TGTGCCAGCAGCCGATTGACAGGGGGCCAAGAGACCCAGTACTTC
TRBJ2-1	-	TRBD2	TRBV5-4	CASSRPGEGEQFF	TGTGCCAGCAGCCGGCCTGGGGAGGGTGAGCAGTTCTTC
TRBJ2-1	few	-	TRBV20-1	CSAKTNEQFF	TGCAGTGCTAAAACCAATGAGCAGTTCTTC
TRBJ1-4	many	-	TRBV6-1	CASSVIRGGDEKLFF	TGTGCCAGCAGTGTAATCAGGGGAGGTGATGAAAAACTGTTTTTT
TRBJ2-4	-	TRBD2	TRBV10-1	CASSSGTSGEDIQYF	TGCGCCAGCAGCTCAGGGACTAGCGGGGAGGACATTCAGTACTTC
TRBJ2-1	-	TRBD2	TRBV10-3	CASGTSGEGEQFF	TGTGCCAGCGGGACTAGCGGGGAGGGTGAGCAGTTCTTC
TRBJ2-3	many	TRBD2	TRBV7-8	CASSSGLAGGGADTQYF	TGTGCCAGCAGCTCTGGACTAGCGGGGGGCGGAGCAGATACGCAGTATTTT
TRBJ2-3	few	-	TRBV9	CASSVEIGVSDTQYF	TGTGCCAGCAGCGTAGAAATAGGGGTTTCAGATACGCAGTATTTT
TRBJ2-2	few	-	TRBV19	CASSTLGPRLARELFF	TGTGCCAGTAGTACCCTGGGACCCCGTCTCGCCCGGGAGCTGTTTTTT
TRBJ2-1	many	TRBD1	TRBV2	CANTGGEIGEQFF	TGTGCCAACACAGGGGGCGAGATCGGTGAGCAGTTCTTC
TRBJ1-1	few	-	TRBV19	CASSMGGAPFEAFF	TGTGCCAGTAGTATGGGTGGGGCTCCCTTTGAAGCTTTCTTT
TRBJ1-4	-	-	TRBV25-1	CASGGGHLTNEKLFF	TGTGCCAGCGGGGGGGGACACCTAACTAATGAAAAACTGTTTTTT
TRBJ1-6	-	-	TRBV20-1	CSARDVGVGSPLHF	TGCAGTGCTAGAGATGTGGGGGTAGGGTCACCCCTCCACTTT
TRBJ2-6	-	TRBD1	TRBV14	CASSQPPGTGFGANVLTF	TGTGCCAGCAGCCAACCACCCGGGACAGGGTTCGGGGCCAACGTCCTGACTTTC
TRBJ2-5	many	-	TRBV20-1	CSARKMYQETQYF	TGCAGTGCTCGAAAGATGTACCAAGAGACCCAGTACTTC
TRBJ1-1	-	-	TRBV4-1	CASSQDPNFHTEAFF	TGCGCCAGCAGCCAAGATCCCAACTTTCACACTGAAGCTTTCTTT
TRBJ2-6	-	-	TRBV4-1	CASSQGRARSGANVLTF	TGCGCCAGCAGCCAAGGGCGGGCGCGCTCTGGGGCCAACGTCCTGACTTTC